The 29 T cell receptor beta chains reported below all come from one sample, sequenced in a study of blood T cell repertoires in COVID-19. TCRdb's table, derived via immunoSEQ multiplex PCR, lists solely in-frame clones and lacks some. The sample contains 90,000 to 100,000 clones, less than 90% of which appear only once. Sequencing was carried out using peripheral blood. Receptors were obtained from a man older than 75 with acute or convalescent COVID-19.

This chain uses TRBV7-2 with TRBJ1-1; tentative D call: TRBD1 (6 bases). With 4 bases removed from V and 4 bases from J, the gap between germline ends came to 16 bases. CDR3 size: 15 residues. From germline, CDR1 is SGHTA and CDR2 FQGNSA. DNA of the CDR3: TGTGCCAGCAGCTCCCTGAGGGGGGGGGCCACTGAAGCTTTCTTT. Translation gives CASSSLRGGATEAFF. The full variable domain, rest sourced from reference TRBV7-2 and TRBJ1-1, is GAGVSQSPSNKVTEKGKDVELRCDPISGHTALYWYRQSLGQGLEFLIYFQGNSAPDKSGLPSDRFSAERTGGSVSTLTIQRTQQEDSAVYLCASSSLRGGATEAFFGQGTRLTVV.

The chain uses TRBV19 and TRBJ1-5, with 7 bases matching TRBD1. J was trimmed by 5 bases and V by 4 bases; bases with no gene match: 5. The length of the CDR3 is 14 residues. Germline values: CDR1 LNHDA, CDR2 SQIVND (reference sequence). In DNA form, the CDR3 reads TGTGCCAGTAGTACGGGACAGCCATATCAGCCCCAGCATTTT. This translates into CASSTGQPYQPQHF.

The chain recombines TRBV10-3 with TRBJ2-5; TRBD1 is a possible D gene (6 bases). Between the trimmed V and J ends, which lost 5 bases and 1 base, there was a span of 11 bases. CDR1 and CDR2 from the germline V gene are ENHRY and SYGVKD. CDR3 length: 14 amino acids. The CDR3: CAISPGQTQETQYF. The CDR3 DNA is TGTGCCATCAGTCCCGGACAGACCCAAGAGACCCAGTACTTC.

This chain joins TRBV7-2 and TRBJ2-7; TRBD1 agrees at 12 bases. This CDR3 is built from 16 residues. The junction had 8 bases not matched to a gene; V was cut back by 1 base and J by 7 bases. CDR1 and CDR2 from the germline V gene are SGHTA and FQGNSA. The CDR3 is CASSLDRGTGGREQYF. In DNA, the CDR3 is TGTGCCAGCAGCTTAGACCGTGGGACAGGGGGCCGAGAGCAGTACTTC.

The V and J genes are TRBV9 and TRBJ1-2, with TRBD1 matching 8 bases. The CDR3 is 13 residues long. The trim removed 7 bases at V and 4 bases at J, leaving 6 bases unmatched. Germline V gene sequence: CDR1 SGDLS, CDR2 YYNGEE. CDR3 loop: CASGRDRLYGYTF. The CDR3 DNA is TGTGCCAGCGGCCGGGACAGGCTCTATGGCTACACCTTC.

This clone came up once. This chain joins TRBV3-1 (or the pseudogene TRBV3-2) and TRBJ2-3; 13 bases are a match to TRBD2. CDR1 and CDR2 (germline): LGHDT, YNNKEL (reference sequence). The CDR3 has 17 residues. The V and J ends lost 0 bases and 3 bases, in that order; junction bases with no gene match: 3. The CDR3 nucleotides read TGTGCCAGCAGCCAAGATGGGACTAGCGGGAAGACAGATACGCAGTATTTT. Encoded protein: CASSQDGTSGKTDTQYF.

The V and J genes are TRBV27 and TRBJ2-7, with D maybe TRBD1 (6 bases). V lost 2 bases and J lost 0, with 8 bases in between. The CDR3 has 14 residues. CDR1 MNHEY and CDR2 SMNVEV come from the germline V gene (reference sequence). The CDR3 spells CASSLGRGSYEQYF. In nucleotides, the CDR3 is TGTGCCAGCAGTTTAGGCAGGGGCTCCTACGAGCAGTACTTC.

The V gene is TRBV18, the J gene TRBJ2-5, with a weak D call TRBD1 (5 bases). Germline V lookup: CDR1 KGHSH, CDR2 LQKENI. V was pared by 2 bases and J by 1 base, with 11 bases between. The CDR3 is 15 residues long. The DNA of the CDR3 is TGTGCCAGCTCACCAGTTACAGGCCCCCAAGAGACCCAGTACTTC. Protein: CASSPVTGPQETQYF.

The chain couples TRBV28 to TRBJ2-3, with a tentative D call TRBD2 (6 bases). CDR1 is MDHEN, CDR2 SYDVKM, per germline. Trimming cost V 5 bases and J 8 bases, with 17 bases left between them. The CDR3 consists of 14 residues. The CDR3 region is CASSPLATAPTQYF. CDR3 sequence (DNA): TGTGCCAGCAGTCCCCTAGCGACCGCGCCTACGCAGTATTTT.

The DNA for the CDR3 is TGTGCCAGCAGCCGCGACACTAAAAGCTTGACGGGGATCTACGAGCAGTACTTC. It specifies CASSRDTKSLTGIYEQYF. V usage is TRBV7-6 and J usage is TRBJ2-7, with D possibly TRBD2 on 5 matching bases. The germline gives CDR1 SGHVS, CDR2 FNYEAQ. The CDR3 spans 18 residues. Trimming cost V 5 bases and J 3 bases, with 26 bases left between them.

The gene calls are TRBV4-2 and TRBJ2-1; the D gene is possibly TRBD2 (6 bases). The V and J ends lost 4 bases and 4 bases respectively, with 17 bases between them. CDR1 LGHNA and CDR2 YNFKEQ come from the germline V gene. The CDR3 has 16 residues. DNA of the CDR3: TGTGCCAGCAGCCCCCTCCCCGGGAGAGATTACAATGAGCAGTTCTTC. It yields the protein CASSPLPGRDYNEQFF.

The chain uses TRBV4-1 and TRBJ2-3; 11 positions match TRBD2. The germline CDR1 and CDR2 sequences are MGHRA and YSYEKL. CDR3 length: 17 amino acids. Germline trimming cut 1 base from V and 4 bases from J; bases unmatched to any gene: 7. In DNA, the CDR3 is TGCGCCAGCAGCCAAGGACTAGCGGGGCGGGGAGCAGATACGCAGTATTTT. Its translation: CASSQGLAGRGADTQYF.

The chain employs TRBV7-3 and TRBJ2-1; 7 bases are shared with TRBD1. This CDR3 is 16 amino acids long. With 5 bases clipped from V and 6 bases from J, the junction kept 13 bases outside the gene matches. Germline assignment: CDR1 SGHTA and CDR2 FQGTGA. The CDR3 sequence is CASSPHRDSRPNEQFF. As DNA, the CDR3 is TGTGCCAGCAGCCCCCATAGGGACAGTCGACCCAATGAGCAGTTCTTC.

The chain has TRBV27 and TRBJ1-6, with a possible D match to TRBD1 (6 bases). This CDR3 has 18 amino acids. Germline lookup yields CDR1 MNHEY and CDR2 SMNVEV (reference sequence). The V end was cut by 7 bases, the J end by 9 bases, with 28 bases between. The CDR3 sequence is CASIFKQNTGYPSSPLHF. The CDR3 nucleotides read TGTGCCAGCATTTTCAAACAAAATACAGGGTACCCCTCTTCACCCCTCCACTTT.

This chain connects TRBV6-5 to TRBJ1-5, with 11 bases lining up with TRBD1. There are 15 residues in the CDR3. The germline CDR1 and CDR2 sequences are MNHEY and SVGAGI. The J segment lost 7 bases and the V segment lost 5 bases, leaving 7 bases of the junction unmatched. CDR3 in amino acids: CASSPPGQGVQPQHF. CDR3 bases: TGTGCCAGCAGTCCTCCGGGACAGGGGGTCCAGCCCCAGCATTTT.

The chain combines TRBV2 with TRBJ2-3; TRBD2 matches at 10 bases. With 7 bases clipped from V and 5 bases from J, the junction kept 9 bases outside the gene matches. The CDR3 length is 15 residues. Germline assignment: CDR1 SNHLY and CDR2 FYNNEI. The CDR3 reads CASTILAGAVDTQYF. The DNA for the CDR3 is TGTGCCAGCACCATTCTAGCGGGAGCGGTAGATACGCAGTATTTT.

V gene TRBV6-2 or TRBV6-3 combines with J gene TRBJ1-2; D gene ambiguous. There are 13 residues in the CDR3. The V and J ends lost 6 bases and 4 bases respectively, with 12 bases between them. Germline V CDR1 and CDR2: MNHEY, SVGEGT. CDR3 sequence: CASSLTDIYGYTF. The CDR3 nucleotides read TGTGCCAGCAGCCTAACAGACATCTATGGCTACACCTTC.

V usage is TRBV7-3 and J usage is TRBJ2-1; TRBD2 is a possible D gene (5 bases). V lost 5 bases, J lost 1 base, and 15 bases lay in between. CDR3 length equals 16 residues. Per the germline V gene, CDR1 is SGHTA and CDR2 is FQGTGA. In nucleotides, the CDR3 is TGTGCCAGCAGCGGTGGTGCGGGCGTTTCCTACAATGAGCAGTTCTTC. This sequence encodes CASSGGAGVSYNEQFF.

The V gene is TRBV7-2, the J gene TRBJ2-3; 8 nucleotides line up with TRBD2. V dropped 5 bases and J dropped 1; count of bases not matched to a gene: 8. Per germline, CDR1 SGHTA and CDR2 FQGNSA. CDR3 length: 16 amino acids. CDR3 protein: CASSPLPGLGTDTQYF. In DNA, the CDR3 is TGTGCCAGCAGCCCCCTGCCGGGACTAGGCACAGATACGCAGTATTTT.

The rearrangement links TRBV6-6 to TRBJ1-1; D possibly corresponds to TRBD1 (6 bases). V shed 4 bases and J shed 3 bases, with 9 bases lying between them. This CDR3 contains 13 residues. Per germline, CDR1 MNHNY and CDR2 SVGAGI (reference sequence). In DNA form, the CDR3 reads TGTGCCAGCAGTTCAGCAGGGGACACTGAAGCTTTCTTT. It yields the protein CASSSAGDTEAFF.

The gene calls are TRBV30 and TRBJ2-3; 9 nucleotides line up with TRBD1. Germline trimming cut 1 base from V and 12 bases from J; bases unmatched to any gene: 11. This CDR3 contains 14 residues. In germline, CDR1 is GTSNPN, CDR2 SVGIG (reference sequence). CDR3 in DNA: TGTGCCTGGAGTGGGTGGACAGGGGCCAGCCCACAGTATTTT. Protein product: CAWSGWTGASPQYF.

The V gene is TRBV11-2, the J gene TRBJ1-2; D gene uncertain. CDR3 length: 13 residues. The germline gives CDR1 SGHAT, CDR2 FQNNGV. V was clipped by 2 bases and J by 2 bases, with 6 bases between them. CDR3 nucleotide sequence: TGTGCCAGCAGCTTATCGGTGAACTATGGCTACACCTTC. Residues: CASSLSVNYGYTF.

The CDR3 DNA follows: TGTGCCAGCAGTTTAAGTCAGATGGGCAATCAGCCCCAGCATTTT. Protein sequence: CASSLSQMGNQPQHF. The chain is built from TRBV28 and TRBJ1-5; D is unclear. The length of the CDR3 is 15 residues. Between the trimmed V and J ends, which lost 2 bases and 2 bases, there was a span of 10 bases. Germline V CDR1 and CDR2: MDHEN, SYDVKM.

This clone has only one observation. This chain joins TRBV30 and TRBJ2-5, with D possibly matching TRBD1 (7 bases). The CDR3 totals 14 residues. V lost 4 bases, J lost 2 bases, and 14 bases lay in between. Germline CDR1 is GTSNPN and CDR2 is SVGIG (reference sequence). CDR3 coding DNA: TGTGCCTGGAACCGGGGGACAGTACAAGAGACCCAGTACTTC. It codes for CAWNRGTVQETQYF.

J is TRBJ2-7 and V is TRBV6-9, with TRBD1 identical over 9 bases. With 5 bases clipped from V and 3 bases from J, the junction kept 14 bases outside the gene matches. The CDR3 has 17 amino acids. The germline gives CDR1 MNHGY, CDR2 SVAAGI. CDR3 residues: CASSKPWDRVKSYEQYF. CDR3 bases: TGTGCCAGCAGTAAACCCTGGGACAGGGTGAAGAGCTACGAGCAGTACTTC.

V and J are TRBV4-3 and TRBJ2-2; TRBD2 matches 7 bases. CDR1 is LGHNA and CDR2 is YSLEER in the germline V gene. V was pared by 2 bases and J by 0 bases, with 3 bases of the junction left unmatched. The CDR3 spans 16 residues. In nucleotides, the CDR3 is TGCGCCAGCAGCCAATCTCTAGCGGCGAACACCGGGGAGCTGTTTTTT. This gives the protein CASSQSLAANTGELFF.

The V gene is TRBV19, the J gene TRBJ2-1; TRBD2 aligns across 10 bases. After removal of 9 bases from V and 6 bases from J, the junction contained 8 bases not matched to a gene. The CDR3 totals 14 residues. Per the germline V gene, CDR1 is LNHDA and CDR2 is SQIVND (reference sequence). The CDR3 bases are TGTGCCAGCCACAGTCTAGCGGGAGTCAATGAGCAGTTCTTC. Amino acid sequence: CASHSLAGVNEQFF.

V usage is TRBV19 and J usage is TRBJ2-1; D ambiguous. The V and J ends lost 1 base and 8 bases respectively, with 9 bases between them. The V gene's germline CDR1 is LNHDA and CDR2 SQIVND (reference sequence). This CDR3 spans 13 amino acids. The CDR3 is CASSIAGGDEQFF. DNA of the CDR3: TGTGCCAGTAGTATAGCCGGCGGCGATGAGCAGTTCTTC.

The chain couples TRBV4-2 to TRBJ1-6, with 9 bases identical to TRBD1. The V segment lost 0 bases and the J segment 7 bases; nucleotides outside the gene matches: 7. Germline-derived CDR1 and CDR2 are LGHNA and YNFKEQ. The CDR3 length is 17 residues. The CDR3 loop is CASSQEGRQGENSPLHF. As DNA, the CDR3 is TGTGCCAGCAGCCAAGAAGGGCGACAGGGGGAAAATTCACCCCTCCACTTT.